The rows below give T cell receptor beta chains drawn from one sample of a study of PD-L1 blockade in urothelial cancer. Here immunoSEQ multiplex PCR was the method, and the copy in TCRdb shows in-frame clones only, minus some. The sample has 120,000 or so clones; roughly 82% are singletons. The sequences come from PBMCs, collected around atezolizumab (anti-PD-L1) treatment. These receptors came from a man aged 45-65 years with urothelial cancer. Each CDR3 is given with its conserved first and last residue. Fields, in order: CDR3 protein, CDR3 DNA, clone size, D gene, J gene, V gene. D genes are given only for firm matches. Clone size is given for some rows only: seen once, a few or many times, or a class if the clone is expanded.

CASSKAFVGGCGYTF	TGTGCCAGCAGCAAAGCCTTTGTGGGGGGATGCGGCTACACCTTC	few	.	TRBJ1-2	TRBV21-1
CASSTGASGRTDTQYF	TGCGCCAGCAGCACCGGGGCTAGCGGACGCACAGATACGCAGTATTTT	.	TRBD2	TRBJ2-3	TRBV5-1
CASSYSRSSYEQYF	TGTGCCAGCAGTTATAGTAGGAGCTCCTACGAGCAGTACTTC	.	.	TRBJ2-7	TRBV6-5
CASSPGLAGLSAGHEQYF	TGTGCCAGCAGCCCAGGACTAGCGGGCTTGTCTGCCGGCCACGAGCAGTACTTC	.	TRBD2	TRBJ2-7	TRBV7-9
CASSSFLGGTEAFF	TGTGCCAGCAGCTCTTTCCTCGGGGGGACTGAAGCTTTCTTT	once	.	TRBJ1-1	TRBV11-2
CASSLEGGSFIEQFF	TGTGCCAGCAGCTTAGAAGGCGGGAGTTTCATTGAGCAGTTCTTC	.	TRBD2	TRBJ2-1	TRBV7-9
CASSWGTGTGLARYEQYF	TGTGCCAGCAGTTGGGGGACAGGGACGGGACTAGCGCGTTACGAGCAGTACTTC	.	.	TRBJ2-7	TRBV27
CASSLVGGGQPQHF	TGTGCCAGCAGTTTAGTCGGGGGGGGTCAGCCCCAGCATTTT	.	.	TRBJ1-5	TRBV28
CASSPRDSTALQPQHF	TGTGCCAGCAGTCCCCGGGACAGTACGGCGCTTCAGCCCCAGCATTTT	.	TRBD1	TRBJ1-5	TRBV28
CASSFRYQPQHF	TGTGCCAGCAGTTTCAGGTATCAGCCCCAGCATTTT	.	.	TRBJ1-5	TRBV28
CASSETGGFTHEQYF	TGTGCCAGCAGTGAAACAGGGGGATTTACCCACGAGCAGTACTTC	.	TRBD1	TRBJ2-7	TRBV25-1
CASSVTGGSGANVLTF	TGTGCCAGTAGTGTTACAGGGGGCTCTGGGGCCAACGTCCTGACTTTC	.	TRBD1	TRBJ2-6	TRBV19
CASVRNTGVRDEQYF	TGTGCCAGCGTAAGAAATACAGGGGTGAGGGACGAGCAGTACTTC	.	TRBD1	TRBJ2-7	TRBV6-1
CASSPRDFLSYEQYF	TGTGCCAGCAGTCCCCGGGACTTCCTCTCCTACGAGCAGTACTTC	.	.	TRBJ2-7	TRBV6-6
CASSIETGRTGELFF	TGTGCCAGTTCAATTGAGACAGGCAGAACCGGGGAGCTGTTTTTT	.	.	TRBJ2-2	TRBV6-6
CASSQSPAPNSPLHF	TGTGCCAGCAGCCAGAGCCCTGCCCCTAATTCACCCCTCCACTTT	.	.	TRBJ1-6	TRBV14
CASTGTGVTSSYF	TGTGCCAGCACCGGGACAGGGGTTACGAGCAGTTACTTC	few	TRBD1	TRBJ2-7	TRBV28
CASSESAGRETQYF	TGCGCCAGCAGTGAGTCGGCGGGGAGGGAGACCCAGTACTTC	.	.	TRBJ2-5	TRBV10-2
CASTLTSGIGTNEQFF	TGTGCCAGCACCTTGACTAGCGGGATAGGGACCAATGAGCAGTTCTTC	.	TRBD2	TRBJ2-1	TRBV2
CASSPPYGDNEQFF	TGTGCCAGCTCACCACCGTACGGGGACAATGAGCAGTTCTTC	once	.	TRBJ2-1	TRBV18
CASSSEIAGAPKNIQYF	TGTGCCAGCAGCTCGGAAATAGCGGGAGCACCCAAAAACATTCAGTACTTC	.	TRBD2	TRBJ2-4	TRBV11-3
CAWSVSGGSGYTF	TGTGCCTGGAGTGTTTCGGGGGGATCGGGCTACACCTTC	.	.	TRBJ1-2	TRBV30
CASRNQERGYVYF	TGTGCCAGCAGAAACCAGGAAAGGGGGTATGTGTACTTC	.	.	TRBJ2-7	TRBV6-5
CASSLSGGETQYF	TGTGCCAGCAGCTTAAGTGGAGGTGAGACCCAGTACTTC	.	.	TRBJ2-5	TRBV7-2
CASSLLGLAEGRGNEQFF	TGTGCCAGCAGCCTACTGGGACTAGCGGAAGGAAGAGGAAATGAGCAGTTCTTC	few	TRBD2	TRBJ2-1	TRBV7-6
CAWREGLGRNTEAFF	TGTGCCTGGAGAGAAGGGTTAGGGAGGAACACTGAAGCTTTCTTT	.	.	TRBJ1-1	TRBV30
CASRGTGDTGELFF	TGTGCCAGCAGAGGAACAGGGGACACCGGGGAGCTGTTTTTT	.	TRBD1	TRBJ2-2	TRBV2
CASTRSTGIEDTQYF	TGTGCCAGCACTCGGTCGACAGGGATTGAAGATACGCAGTATTTT	.	TRBD1	TRBJ2-3	TRBV5-5
CASRDSGGLIYGYTF	TGTGCCAGCAGGGATTCGGGAGGGCTCATCTATGGCTACACCTTC	.	.	TRBJ1-2	TRBV5-6
CASLTGDLYNTEAFF	TGTGCCTCACTGACAGGGGACCTTTACAACACTGAAGCTTTCTTT	.	TRBD1	TRBJ1-1	TRBV5-8
CASSEGTGGYEQYF	TGTGCCAGCTCCGAGGGGACAGGGGGCTACGAGCAGTACTTC	.	TRBD1	TRBJ2-7	TRBV18
CASSSGQMNTEAFF	TGTGCCAGCAGTTCGGGACAAATGAACACTGAAGCTTTCTTT	.	.	TRBJ1-1	TRBV2
CASSVGGQGHGYTF	TGTGCCAGCAGCGTAGGAGGACAGGGCCATGGCTACACCTTC	.	TRBD1	TRBJ1-2	TRBV9
CASSLRGTVVNTEAFF	TGTGCCAGCAGTTTAAGAGGGACAGTTGTGAACACTGAAGCTTTCTTT	.	TRBD1	TRBJ1-1	TRBV27
CASSSLEATDTQYF	TGTGCCAGCAGTAGTCTAGAAGCCACAGATACGCAGTATTTT	few	.	TRBJ2-3	TRBV2
CASSSPLAGGSYEQYF	TGTGCCAGCAGCTCGCCGCTAGCGGGAGGCTCCTACGAGCAGTACTTC	.	TRBD2	TRBJ2-7	TRBV7-2
CASSLRRTGRITEAFF	TGTGCCAGTAGCCTACGGCGGACAGGGAGAATCACTGAAGCTTTCTTT	.	TRBD1	TRBJ1-1	TRBV19
CASSGLAGNNEQFF	TGTGCCAGCTCAGGACTAGCGGGGAACAATGAGCAGTTCTTC	.	TRBD2	TRBJ2-1	TRBV18
CASSWLTSGRREQYF	TGTGCCAGCAGTTGGTTAACTAGCGGGAGGAGAGAGCAGTACTTC	.	TRBD2	TRBJ2-7	TRBV6-5
CSVRREAHEQYF	TGCAGCGTTCGGCGGGAGGCCCACGAGCAGTACTTC	.	TRBD2	TRBJ2-7	TRBV29-1